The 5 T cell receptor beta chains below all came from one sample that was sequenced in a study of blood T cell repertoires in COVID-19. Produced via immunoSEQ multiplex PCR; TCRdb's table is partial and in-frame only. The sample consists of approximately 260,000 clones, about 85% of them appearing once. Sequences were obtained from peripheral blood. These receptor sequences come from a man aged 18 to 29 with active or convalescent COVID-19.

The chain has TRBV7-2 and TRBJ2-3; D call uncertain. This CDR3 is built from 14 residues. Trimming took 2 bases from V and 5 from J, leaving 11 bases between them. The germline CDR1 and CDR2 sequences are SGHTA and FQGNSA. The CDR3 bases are TGTGCCAGCAGCTTACCAGGCGTGGTAGATACGCAGTATTTT. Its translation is CASSLPGVVDTQYF.

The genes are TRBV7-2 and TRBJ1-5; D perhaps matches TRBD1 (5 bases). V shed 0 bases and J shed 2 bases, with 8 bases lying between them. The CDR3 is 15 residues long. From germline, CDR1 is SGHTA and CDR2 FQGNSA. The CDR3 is CASSLARRGNQPQHF. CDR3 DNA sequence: TGTGCCAGCAGCTTAGCCCGCAGGGGCAATCAGCCCCAGCATTTT.

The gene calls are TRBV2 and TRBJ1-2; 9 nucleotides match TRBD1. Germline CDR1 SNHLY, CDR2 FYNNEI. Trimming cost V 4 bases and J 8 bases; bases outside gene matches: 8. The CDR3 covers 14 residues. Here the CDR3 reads CASSVTGTGYGYTF. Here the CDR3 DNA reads TGTGCCAGCAGTGTTACTGGGACAGGGTACGGCTACACCTTC.

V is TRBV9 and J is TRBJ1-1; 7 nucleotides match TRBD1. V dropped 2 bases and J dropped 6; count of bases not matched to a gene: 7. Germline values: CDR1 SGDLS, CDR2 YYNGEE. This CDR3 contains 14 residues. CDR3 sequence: CASSVGTEIPEAFF. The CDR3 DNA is TGTGCCAGCAGCGTCGGGACAGAGATCCCTGAAGCTTTCTTT.

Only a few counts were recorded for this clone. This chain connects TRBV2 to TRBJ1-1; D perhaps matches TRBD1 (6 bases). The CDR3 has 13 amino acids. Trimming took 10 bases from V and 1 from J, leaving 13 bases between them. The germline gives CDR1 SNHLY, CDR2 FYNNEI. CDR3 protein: CATLETGNTEAFF. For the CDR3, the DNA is TGTGCCACTTTAGAGACAGGGAACACTGAAGCTTTCTTT.